This TCR beta chain was profiled in a study of T-cell reconstitution after alpha-beta-depleted transplantation in children. Germline V gives CDR1 KGHDR, CDR2 SFDVKD. CDR3 length: 16 residues. V was clipped by 5 bases and J by 2 bases; unmatched bases: 8. Preparation of the TCRbeta library involved a method that used unique molecular identifiers. Using its own MiXCR run on the PCR reads, TCRdb lists one record per CDR3 protein. The table shows about 400,000 distinct CDR3 sequences, with over 20% occurring only once. This clonotype occurred once. The sequencing used PBMCs from the stem cell graft donor, collected from the stem cell graft. The sequence was obtained from a human donor who donated a stem cell graft to a child with acute myeloid leukemia. V and J are TRBV24-1 and TRBJ1-5, with 7 bases identical to TRBD1. Here the CDR3 reads CATSGMSGGGNQPQHF. Written as DNA, the CDR3 is TGTGCCACCAGTGGGATGTCAGGGGGTGGCAATCAGCCCCAGCATTTT.